The source of this T cell receptor (beta chain) is a study of blood T cell repertoires in COVID-19. Participant ages covered about 18 to 89 years across 24 US areas. TCRdb's copy holds only in-frame clones and misses some; the assay was immunoSEQ multiplex PCR. In the table there are 150,000 to 200,000 clones, around four fifths of which are singletons. This clone appeared a single time. Sequences were obtained from PBMCs or T cells enriched from blood (not recorded which). The sequence derives from an older woman who had recovered from COVID-19.

CDR3 sequence: CASSPPGQGVAGYTF. In nucleotides, the CDR3 is TGTGCCAGCAGCCCCCCGGGACAGGGGGTAGCAGGCTACACCTTC. The rearrangement uses TRBV28 and TRBJ1-2, with 11 bases that match TRBD1. V gave up 6 bases and J gave up 8 bases; unmatched junction bases: 11. The CDR3 extends over 15 amino acids. The germline CDR1 and CDR2 sequences are MDHEN and SYDVKM.